This TCR beta chain emerged from a study of T cell changes during pregnancy in multiple sclerosis. This clone was seen only once. V gave up 4 bases and J gave up 2 bases, with 14 bases separating them. In germline, CDR1 is ENHRY, CDR2 SYGVKD. The CDR3 runs to 15 residues. Some clones are missing from TCRdb's copy, which holds only in-frame ones; the method was immunoSEQ multiplex PCR. The sample lists about 40,000 clones, about 90% occurring once. The chain joins TRBV10-3 to TRBJ1-1, with D tentatively TRBD1 (6 bases). The source is a female donor in good health, enrolled as a control in a pregnancy study. Sequencing was performed on peripheral blood, taken in the first trimester of pregnancy. CDR3 sequence: CAISGGSGGNTEAFF. The DNA for the CDR3 is TGTGCCATCAGTGGGGGTTCGGGGGGCAACACTGAAGCTTTCTTT.